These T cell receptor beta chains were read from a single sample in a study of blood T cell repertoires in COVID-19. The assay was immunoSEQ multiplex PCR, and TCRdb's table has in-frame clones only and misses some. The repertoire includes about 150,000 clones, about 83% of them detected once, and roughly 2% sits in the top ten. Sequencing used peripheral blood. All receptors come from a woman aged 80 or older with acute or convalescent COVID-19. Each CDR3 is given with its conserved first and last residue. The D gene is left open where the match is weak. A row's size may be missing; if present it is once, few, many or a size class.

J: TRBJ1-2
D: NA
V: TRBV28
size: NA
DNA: TGTGCCAGCAGTTTATTGGGGGGGCGGGATGGCTACACCTTC
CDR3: CASSLLGGRDGYTF

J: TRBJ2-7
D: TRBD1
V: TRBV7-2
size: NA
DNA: TGTGCCAGCAGCATCACAGGGGCCAGATCCTACGAGCAGTACTTC
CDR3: CASSITGARSYEQYF

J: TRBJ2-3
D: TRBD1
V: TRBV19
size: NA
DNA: TGTGCCAGTAGTATAGAGGGGACAGTCACAGATACGCAGTATTTT
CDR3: CASSIEGTVTDTQYF

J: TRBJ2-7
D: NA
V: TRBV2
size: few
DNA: TGTGCCAGTATCCGGGACTCTAGCTCCTACGAGCAGTACTTC
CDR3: CASIRDSSSYEQYF

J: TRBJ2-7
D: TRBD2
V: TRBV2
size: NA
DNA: TGTGCCAGCAGTTACCGAGCGGGGGGCGGCTACGAGCAGTACTTC
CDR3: CASSYRAGGGYEQYF

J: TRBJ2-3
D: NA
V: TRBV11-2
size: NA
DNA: TGTGCCAGCAGTCTAGGTGGGGGGGCTACAGATACGCAGTATTTT
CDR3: CASSLGGGATDTQYF

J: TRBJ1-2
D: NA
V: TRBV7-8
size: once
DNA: TGTGCCAGCAGCGTGGGGGGGGAGAGCTATGGCTACACCTTC
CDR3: CASSVGGESYGYTF

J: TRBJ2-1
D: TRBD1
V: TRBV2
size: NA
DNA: TGTGCCAGCATCCGGGACAGGGGGGGCAATGAGCAGTTCTTC
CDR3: CASIRDRGGNEQFF

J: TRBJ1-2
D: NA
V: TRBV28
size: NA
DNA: TGTGCCATCGAATCATCTACAGGACCCTATGGCTACACCTTC
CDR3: CAIESSTGPYGYTF

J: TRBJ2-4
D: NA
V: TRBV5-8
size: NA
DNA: TGTGCCAGCAGAAGGGGTTCGGTTGACATTCAGTACTTC
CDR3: CASRRGSVDIQYF

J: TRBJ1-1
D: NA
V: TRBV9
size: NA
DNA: TGTGCCAGCAGTCAGGGTTACACTGAAGCTTTCTTT
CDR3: CASSQGYTEAFF

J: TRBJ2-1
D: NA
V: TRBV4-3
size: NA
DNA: TGCGCCAGCAGCCAAGCGACTAGCTACAATGAGCAGTTCTTC
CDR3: CASSQATSYNEQFF

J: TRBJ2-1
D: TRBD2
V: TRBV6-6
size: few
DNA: TGTGCCAGCAGTTCCCTTGGGGCGGGAGGTTTGGGTGAGCAGTTCTTC
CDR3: CASSSLGAGGLGEQFF

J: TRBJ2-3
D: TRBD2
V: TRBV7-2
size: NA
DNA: TGTGCCAGCAGCTTAAGCGGCGGGAGCGGTCCAGATACGCAGTATTTT
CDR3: CASSLSGGSGPDTQYF

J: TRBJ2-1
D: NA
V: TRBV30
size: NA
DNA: TGTGCCTGGAGTGTAACGGGCAATGAGCAGTTCTTC
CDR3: CAWSVTGNEQFF

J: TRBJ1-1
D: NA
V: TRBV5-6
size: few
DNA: TGTGCCAGCAGCTTGGGACACCGGAACACTGAAGCTTTCTTT
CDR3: CASSLGHRNTEAFF

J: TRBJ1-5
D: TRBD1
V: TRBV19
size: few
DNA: TGTGCCAGTAGTATGGGGACAGAGCTTTACAATCAGCCCCAGCATTTT
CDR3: CASSMGTELYNQPQHF

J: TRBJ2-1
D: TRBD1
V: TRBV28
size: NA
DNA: TGTGCCAGCAACATACCCGGGACAGGATACAATGAGCAGTTCTTC
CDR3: CASNIPGTGYNEQFF

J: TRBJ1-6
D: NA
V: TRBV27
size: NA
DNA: TGTGCCAGTTCGGCGGGGCATACGAGCTCCTATAATTCACCCCTCCACTTT
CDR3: CASSAGHTSSYNSPLHF

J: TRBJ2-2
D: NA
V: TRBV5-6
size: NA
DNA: TGTGCCAGCAGCTTGTGGCCAACCGGGGAGCTGTTTTTT
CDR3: CASSLWPTGELFF

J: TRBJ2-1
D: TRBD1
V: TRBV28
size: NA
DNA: TGTGCCAGCAGTTCCCTTGGGACAGGGGGAATTGAGCAGTTCTTC
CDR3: CASSSLGTGGIEQFF